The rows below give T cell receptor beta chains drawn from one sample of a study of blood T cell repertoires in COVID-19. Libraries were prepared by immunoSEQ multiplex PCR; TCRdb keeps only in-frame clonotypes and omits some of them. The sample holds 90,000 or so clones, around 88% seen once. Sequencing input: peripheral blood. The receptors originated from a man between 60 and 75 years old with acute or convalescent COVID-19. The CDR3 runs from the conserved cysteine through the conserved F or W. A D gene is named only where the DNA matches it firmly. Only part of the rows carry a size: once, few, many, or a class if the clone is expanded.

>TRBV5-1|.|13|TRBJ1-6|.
CASSLEGDSPLHF
TGCGCCAGCAGCTTGGAAGGGGATTCACCCCTCCACTTT
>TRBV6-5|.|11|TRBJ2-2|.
CASRDFGELFF
TGTGCCAGCAGGGACTTCGGGGAGCTGTTTTTT
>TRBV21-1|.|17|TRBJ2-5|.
CASSKSTLAGGGETQYF
TGTGCCAGCAGCAAATCGACCCTAGCGGGAGGGGGGGAGACCCAGTACTTC
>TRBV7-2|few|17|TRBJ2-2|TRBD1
CASSLGRQGANTGELFF
TGTGCCAGCAGCTTGGGGCGACAGGGTGCGAACACCGGGGAGCTGTTTTTT
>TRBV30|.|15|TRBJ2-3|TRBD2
CAWSVLTGGSDTQYF
TGTGCCTGGAGTGTACTGACGGGAGGGTCAGATACGCAGTATTTT
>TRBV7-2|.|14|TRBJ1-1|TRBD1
CASSQDRVNTEAFF
TGTGCCAGCAGCCAAGACAGGGTGAACACTGAAGCTTTCTTT
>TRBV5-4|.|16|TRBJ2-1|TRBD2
CASSLAEAGDYNEQFF
TGTGCCAGCAGCCTCGCAGAAGCGGGGGATTACAATGAGCAGTTCTTC
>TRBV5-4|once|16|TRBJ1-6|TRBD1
CASSKDRGSYNSPLHF
TGTGCCAGCAGCAAGGACAGGGGTTCCTATAATTCACCCCTCCACTTT
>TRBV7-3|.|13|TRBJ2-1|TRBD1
CASSFAGGYEQFF
TGTGCCAGCAGCTTTGCAGGGGGCTATGAGCAGTTCTTC
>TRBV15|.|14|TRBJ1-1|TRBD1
CATSTAGGWTEAFF
TGTGCCACCAGCACTGCAGGGGGCTGGACTGAAGCTTTCTTT
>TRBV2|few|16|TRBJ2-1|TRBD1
CASSFIPGGWEDEQFF
TGTGCCAGCAGTTTCATCCCAGGGGGCTGGGAGGATGAGCAGTTCTTC
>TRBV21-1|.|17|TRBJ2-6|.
CASRKGAPLSGANVLTF
TGTGCCAGCAGGAAGGGGGCCCCATTATCTGGGGCCAACGTCCTGACTTTC
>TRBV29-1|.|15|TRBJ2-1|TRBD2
CSVEGSSGSLDEQFF
TGCAGCGTTGAAGGCTCTAGCGGGAGTTTAGATGAGCAGTTCTTC